A selection of T cell receptor beta chains follows, all from one sample in a study of T cells after posttransplantation cyclophosphamide. The protocol was immunoSEQ multiplex PCR, while the TCRdb copy is restricted to in-frame clones and leaves out a portion. This table has roughly 13,000 clones, approximately 80% appearing once. The specimen sequenced was memory CD4+ T cells sorted from PBMCs. Receptors originate from a man aged 50 or older. The conserved cysteine and the conserved F or W are not part of the CDR3 here. The order of the fields is J gene, V gene, CDR3 protein.

TRBJ1-1 TRBV27 ASSRHRGGEAF
TRBJ2-7 TRBV2 ASSYASGDEQY
TRBJ2-2 TRBV5-1 ASSEQVLNPAGELF
TRBJ1-5 TRBV30 AWKDRALQPQH
TRBJ1-3 TRBV18 ASSQGQFSGNTIY
TRBJ2-1 TRBV7-3 ASSSGGQRREQF
TRBJ2-7 TRBV21-1 ASSKRGTSGKEQY
TRBJ1-5 TRBV4-1 ASSLRDSTGQPQH
TRBJ2-1 TRBV5-1 ASSASPPFNEQF
TRBJ1-1 TRBV6-1 ASSVRNTEAF
TRBJ2-3 TRBV4-3 ASSQVGGGMITDTQY
TRBJ2-1 TRBV5-1 ASRLTSGSHEQF
TRBJ1-5 TRBV7-2 ASSLGLPWESNQPQH
TRBJ1-1 TRBV29-1 SVGRTEAF
TRBJ1-5 TRBV29-1 SVTQGASQPQH
TRBJ2-3 TRBV7-3 ASSPLAGGDTQY
TRBJ1-2 TRBV7-6 ASSSPGYGYT
TRBJ1-1 TRBV6-5 ASRRGQGHEAF
TRBJ1-2 TRBV6-4 ASKGDRGYT
TRBJ2-7 TRBV2 ATAKTRSPEQY
TRBJ1-5 TRBV7-8 ASSQLRDTNRPQH
TRBJ1-4 TRBV18 ASLPERSLTNEKLF
TRBJ1-1 TRBV11-3 ASSFGGQKRTEAF
TRBJ2-5 TRBV29-1 SVKTGTETQY
TRBJ1-1 TRBV29-1 SVNRDTSNTEAF